The rows below give T cell receptor beta chains drawn from one sample of a study of T cells after yellow fever vaccination. Each CDR3 protein is one row after TCRdb ran MiXCR on the 5' RACE reads. The repertoire has some 260,000 distinct CDR3 sequences, about 5.2% of them found once; the top ten carry around 3.3%. The sample consisted of CD4+ T cells sorted from PBMCs, taken on the day of the yellow fever booster vaccination. Receptor source: a man aged 18 to 29 who received the YFV17D yellow fever vaccine. Both conserved end residues are part of each CDR3. The D gene is left open where the match is weak. Clone size appears in some rows only: once, few, many, or a class for an expanded clone.

-	TRBJ2-7	TRBV4-1	-	TGCGCCAGCAGCCAAGCGAAAGACAGACACCACTCCTACGAGCAGTACTTC	CASSQAKDRHHSYEQYF
-	TRBJ2-4	TRBV4-3	many	TGCGCCAGCAGCTCACAGACAGGCTCAAAAAACATTCAGTACTTC	CASSSQTGSKNIQYF
-	TRBJ1-5	TRBV28	-	TGTGCCAGCAGAACTCAGTTTGGGGGCCGGCCCCAGCATTTT	CASRTQFGGRPQHF
-	TRBJ1-1	TRBV6-5	many	TGTGCCAGCAGTTTCGTCACCCCCGGGACGGTGAACACTGAAGCTTTCTTT	CASSFVTPGTVNTEAFF
TRBD2	TRBJ2-3	TRBV5-1	many	TGCGCCAGCAGATCGGAGCGGGGAGCCACAGATACGCAGTATTTT	CASRSERGATDTQYF
TRBD1	TRBJ1-2	TRBV5-1	-	TGCGCCAGCAGCTCCGGACAGGGGTCGTTCTATGGCTACACCTTC	CASSSGQGSFYGYTF
-	TRBJ1-1	TRBV2	few	TGTGCCAGCAGGAGTGGCGCTGAAGCTTTCTTT	CASRSGAEAFF
-	TRBJ1-6	TRBV6-5	few	TGTGCCACCAGGGAGGGTAATTCACCCCTCCACTTT	CATREGNSPLHF
-	TRBJ1-1	TRBV4-1	few	TGCGCCAGCAGCCAACATGCCCGCAGGGGCACTGAAGCTTTCTTT	CASSQHARRGTEAFF
-	TRBJ2-2	TRBV23-1	-	TGCGCCAGCAGTCACCCCGACAGGACCACCGGGGAGCTGTTTTTT	CASSHPDRTTGELFF
-	TRBJ1-1	TRBV5-4	few	TGTGCCAGCAGCTTGACAGGTTCTTTTGAAGCTTTCTTT	CASSLTGSFEAFF
-	TRBJ2-2	TRBV19	few	TGTGCCAGTGGGCCCGGCACCGGGGAGCTGTTTTTT	CASGPGTGELFF
TRBD1	TRBJ1-3	TRBV5-1	few	TGCGCCAGCAGCTGGGGGACAGGGGCGATCGGAAACACCATATATTTT	CASSWGTGAIGNTIYF
-	TRBJ2-6	TRBV5-1	few	TGCGCCAGCAGCCCACCGGGCGTTGGGGCCAACGTCCTGACTTTC	CASSPPGVGANVLTF
-	TRBJ2-5	TRBV20-1	many	TGCAGTGCTAGAGACCTACAGGGTTTTGAGACCCAGTACTTC	CSARDLQGFETQYF
-	TRBJ2-5	TRBV4-1	few	TGCGCCAGCAGCCAAGAACGACCAGAGGAGACCCAGTACTTC	CASSQERPEETQYF